Each of the 22 T cell receptor beta chains below was sequenced from the same sample in a study of shared clonotypes between healthy human individuals. Sequenced by immunoSEQ multiplex PCR; TCRdb stores in-frame clones only, minus some. The repertoire consists of roughly 2,500,000 clones, with roughly 93% occurring once and the leading ten covering 0.36%. Sequencing was carried out using naive CD4+ T cells from PBMCs. Documented subset: CD45RA+ positively selected. These receptors all stem from a man between 18 and 35 years old in good health. Some clones in this sample may be carry-over from other donors' samples.

This chain joins TRBV7-2 and TRBJ1-1; possibly TRBD1 for D (5 bases). V was trimmed by 5 bases and J by 0 bases, leaving 16 bases between them. The CDR3 spans 16 residues. Germline loops: CDR1 SGHTA, CDR2 FQGNSA. The CDR3 region is CASSGRGATLNTEAFF. DNA for the CDR3: TGTGCCAGCAGCGGGCGGGGCGCTACCTTGAACACTGAAGCTTTCTTT.

The chain uses TRBV28 and TRBJ1-1; D is possibly TRBD1 (5 bases). V gave up 6 bases and J gave up 1 base, with 9 bases separating them. Germline assignment: CDR1 MDHEN and CDR2 SYDVKM. The CDR3 runs to 13 residues. In nucleotides, the CDR3 is TGTGCCAGCAGCGGGACGGCGAACACTGAAGCTTTCTTT. It translates to CASSGTANTEAFF.

The chain joins TRBV30 to TRBJ2-1, with TRBD2 identical over 8 bases. V was clipped by 1 base and J by 3 bases; unmatched bases: 11. Germline CDR1 reads GTSNPN; CDR2 reads SVGIG (reference sequence). CDR3 length: 17 amino acids. The CDR3 region has the DNA TGTGCCTGGAGTGAGCTAGCGGGCCGAGCAGGCTACAATGAGCAGTTCTTC. Its translation is CAWSELAGRAGYNEQFF.

The chain is built from TRBV28 and TRBJ1-2; D is uncertain. CDR1 is MDHEN, CDR2 SYDVKM, per germline. V was shortened by 5 bases and J by 4 bases, with 11 bases between the two germline ends. The CDR3 spans 13 residues. DNA of the CDR3: TGTGCCAGCAGTAAGGAGGACTTCTATGGCTACACCTTC. It encodes CASSKEDFYGYTF.

J is TRBJ1-4 and V is TRBV6-1; D is unresolved. The germline V and J ends were trimmed by 8 bases and 0 bases, with 13 bases remaining between them. Germline lookup yields CDR1 MNHNS and CDR2 SASEGT. CDR3 length: 15 residues. DNA of the CDR3: TGTGCCAGCGTCCCCCATGGCGCAACTAATGAAAAACTGTTTTTT. It is translated as CASVPHGATNEKLFF.

The V gene is TRBV6-6, the J gene TRBJ2-1; D gene ambiguous. Germline CDR1 is MNHNY and CDR2 is SVGAGI (reference sequence). Trimming removed 7 bases at V and 0 bases at J, with 13 bases between. There are 15 residues in the CDR3. This CDR3 is CASISRASSYNEQFF. The CDR3 DNA reads as TGTGCCAGCATTTCGCGCGCTAGCTCCTACAATGAGCAGTTCTTC.

The chain carries TRBV18 and TRBJ2-7; 11 bases fit TRBD2. The CDR3 spans 14 residues. After removal of 6 bases from V and 2 bases from J, the junction contained 3 bases not matched to a gene. Germline CDR1 KGHSH, CDR2 LQKENI. CDR3 DNA sequence: TGTGCCAGCTCGCTAGCGGGAGGCCCCTACGAGCAGTACTTC. It codes for CASSLAGGPYEQYF.

The rearrangement joins TRBV12-5 to TRBJ2-2; D gene unclear. CDR3 size: 13 residues. V was trimmed by 2 bases and J by 2 bases, leaving 3 bases between them. The germline V gene has CDR1 LGHNT and CDR2 FRNRAP. This chain's CDR3 is CASGLFNTGELFF. Written as DNA, the CDR3 is TGTGCTAGTGGTTTGTTCAACACCGGGGAGCTGTTTTTT. The variable domain in full, completed from reference TRBV12-5 and TRBJ2-2, reads DARVTQTPRHKVTEMGQEVTMRCQPILGHNTVFWYRQTMMQGLELLAYFRNRAPLDDSGMPKDRFSAEMPDATLATLKIQPSEPRDSAVYFCASGLFNTGELFFGEGSRLTVL.

Here the CDR3 DNA reads TGTGCCAGCAGCTTAAGTCCAGCTCGTTCCTATGGCTACACCTTC. As protein: CASSLSPARSYGYTF. The chain is built from TRBV7-3 and TRBJ1-2; no clear D gene. Trimming pared 1 base from V and 4 bases from J, leaving 13 bases between. The CDR3 sequence is 15 residues long. The germline gives CDR1 SGHTA, CDR2 FQGTGA.

The V and J genes are TRBV4-1 and TRBJ2-7; 13 bases are shared with TRBD2. The germline CDR1 and CDR2 sequences are MGHRA and YSYEKL. This CDR3 region has 17 residues. Trimming removed 4 bases from V and 1 base from J; junction bases left unmatched: 7. Written as DNA, the CDR3 is TGCGCCAGCAGCCCCCGGACTAGCGGGAGAGGTTCCTACGAGCAGTACTTC. Encoded protein: CASSPRTSGRGSYEQYF.

The chain carries TRBV28 and TRBJ1-1, with 10 bases identical to TRBD1. Germline V gene data show CDR1 as MDHEN and CDR2 as SYDVKM. This CDR3 has 16 residues. V lost 6 bases, J lost 4 bases, and 11 bases stayed unmatched. The CDR3, as DNA: TGTGCCAGCAGCCGGCCGGGACAGGGGTTGGCCACTGAAGCTTTCTTT. It codes for CASSRPGQGLATEAFF.

A single count supports this clone. The chain links TRBV5-1 to TRBJ2-1; 9 bases are a match to TRBD2. The germline V gene encodes CDR1 SGHRS and CDR2 YFSETQ. There are 17 residues in the CDR3. Trimming removed 0 bases from V and 0 bases from J; junction bases left unmatched: 4. The CDR3 coding sequence is TGCGCCAGCAGCTTGGTTGGGACTAGCTTCTCCTACAATGAGCAGTTCTTC. It codes for CASSLVGTSFSYNEQFF.

The chain joins TRBV6-6 to TRBJ1-2, with D possibly TRBD1 on 6 matching bases. Germline V gene data show CDR1 as MNHNY and CDR2 as SVGAGI (reference sequence). V lost 2 bases, J lost 5 bases, and 9 bases lay in between. The CDR3 contains 13 residues. The CDR3 loop reads CASSYRGMYGYTF. The DNA of the CDR3 is TGTGCCAGCAGTTACAGGGGGATGTATGGCTACACCTTC.

The chain joins TRBV27 to TRBJ2-7; 9 nucleotides agree with TRBD2. This CDR3 contains 19 residues. Germline V gene lookup returns CDR1 MNHEY and CDR2 SMNVEV (reference sequence). V trimming: 3 bases; J trimming: 0 bases; junction bases outside the gene matches: 15. CDR3 loop: CASSFGYQNSGRSSYEQYF. DNA of the CDR3: TGTGCCAGCAGTTTCGGCTACCAAAATAGCGGGAGAAGCTCCTACGAGCAGTACTTC.

The V and J genes are TRBV2 and TRBJ2-7; 8 nucleotides align to TRBD2. CDR1 SNHLY and CDR2 FYNNEI come from the germline V gene. Trimming cost V 9 bases and J 6 bases; bases outside gene matches: 13. The CDR3 consists of 14 residues. The CDR3 nucleotides are TGTGCCAGTGGGGGGGTCACTCGGGAGGGCGAGCAGTACTTC. As protein: CASGGVTREGEQYF.

The V and J genes are TRBV4-3 and TRBJ1-3, with unresolved D. There are 15 residues in the CDR3. The germline V gene encodes CDR1 LGHNA and CDR2 YSLEER. V shed 4 bases and J shed 4 bases, with 14 bases lying between them. The CDR3 DNA reads TGCGCCAGCAGCCCCCGCGGAGGGAGAGGAAACACCATATATTTT. Protein sequence: CASSPRGGRGNTIYF.

The rearrangement joins TRBV9 to TRBJ2-1; 14 bases align to TRBD2. The CDR3 contains 15 residues. Per the germline V gene, CDR1 is SGDLS and CDR2 is YYNGEE. Unmatched junction bases numbered 5, after V lost 3 bases and J lost 9 bases. In DNA, the CDR3 is TGTGCCAGCAGCGGACTAGCGGGAGGGCCCACTGAGCAGTTCTTC. Protein product: CASSGLAGGPTEQFF.

The CDR3: CASSVFGNTEAFF. In nucleotides, the CDR3 is TGTGCCAGCAGCGTATTCGGGAACACTGAAGCTTTCTTT. This rearrangement joins TRBV9 to TRBJ1-1; D not resolved. V gave up 1 base and J gave up 1 base, with 5 bases separating them. CDR3 length: 13 residues. The germline V gene has CDR1 SGDLS and CDR2 YYNGEE.

The chain joins TRBV5-8 to TRBJ2-7, with 9 bases lining up with TRBD1. The germline V gene encodes CDR1 SGHTS and CDR2 YDEGEE. The CDR3 is 15 residues long. V shed 9 bases, J shed 2 bases, and the junction held 12 bases outside the gene matches. This chain's CDR3 is CATTTRQGDAYEQYF. As DNA, the CDR3 is TGTGCCACCACCACTAGACAGGGGGACGCCTACGAGCAGTACTTC.

The chain has TRBV5-1 and TRBJ2-3; maybe TRBD2 (6 bases). The CDR3 length is 15 residues. Germline loops: CDR1 SGHRS, CDR2 YFSETQ. The V end was cut by 4 bases, the J end by 4 bases, with 16 bases between. The chain's CDR3 is CASSRGEGIADTQYF. CDR3 nucleotide sequence: TGCGCCAGCAGCCGCGGGGAAGGGATCGCAGATACGCAGTATTTT.

DNA of the CDR3: TGTGCCAGCGGGGTCGGTGTGGGAACGGGAACAAAATACGAGCAGTACTTC. This translates into CASGVGVGTGTKYEQYF. The chain carries TRBV7-9 and TRBJ2-7; D is possibly TRBD2 (5 bases). The length of the CDR3 is 17 residues. With 8 bases removed from V and 4 bases from J, the gap between germline ends came to 27 bases. Germline CDR1 reads SEHNR; CDR2 reads FQNEAQ (reference sequence).

The chain employs TRBV7-2 and TRBJ2-1; 8 bases are a match to TRBD1. Germline lookup yields CDR1 SGHTA and CDR2 FQGNSA. This CDR3 contains 15 residues. The V gene end was trimmed by 6 bases and the J gene end by 2 bases; junction bases not matched to a gene: 6. Here the CDR3 reads CASRIGQGPYNEQFF. The CDR3 bases are TGTGCCAGCAGGATCGGACAGGGACCCTACAATGAGCAGTTCTTC.